These 9 T cell receptor beta chains were sequenced from one sample in a study of blood T cell repertoires in COVID-19. Generated by immunoSEQ multiplex PCR, the TCRdb table keeps only in-frame clones and is missing some. Of about 350,000 clones in the sample, 80% to 90% were seen once. The sample was PBMCs or T cells enriched from blood (not recorded which). These receptors all stem from a woman aged 25 to 45 who had recovered from COVID-19.

This clone was counted between two and nine times. The rearrangement joins TRBV7-8 to TRBJ2-2; 7 positions agree with TRBD2. V lost 5 bases to trimming and J lost 5 bases; unmatched junction nucleotides: 11. There are 16 residues in the CDR3. Germline loops: CDR1 SGHVS, CDR2 FQNEAQ. The CDR3 loop reads CASSLLLATLTGELFF. DNA of the CDR3: TGTGCCAGCAGCCTTCTACTAGCGACCTTGACCGGGGAGCTGTTTTTT. Looking up the rest from reference TRBV7-8 and TRBJ2-2 gives the full variable domain: GAGVSQSPRYKVAKRGQDVALRCDPISGHVSLFWYQQALGQGPEFLTYFQNEAQLDKSGLPSDRFFAERPEGSVSTLKIQRTQQEDSAVYLCASSLLLATLTGELFFGEGSRLTVL.

A single count supports this clone. The chain carries TRBV5-1 and TRBJ2-2, with 13 bases matching TRBD2. Germline CDR1 is SGHRS and CDR2 is YFSETQ. Trimming at V came to 4 bases and at J to 7 bases, leaving 4 bases not matched to a gene. This CDR3 has 15 amino acids. DNA of the CDR3: TGCGCCAGCAGCGAGGGACTAGCGGGGAACGGGGAGCTGTTTTTT. Translating it yields CASSEGLAGNGELFF.

The rearrangement joins TRBV21-1 to TRBJ2-7; the D call TRBD1 from the table was never checked on the DNA. TRBV21-1 is flagged as a pseudogene. The CDR3 length is 16 residues. The CDR3 spells CASSPPSRGKTYEQYF. The CDR3 region has the DNA TGTGCCAGCAGTCCACCATCCAGGGGGAAAACCTACGAGCAGTACTTC.

The genes are TRBV7-9 and TRBJ1-6, with D unresolved. V was clipped by 1 base and J by 7 bases, with 11 bases between them. CDR1 is SEHNR, CDR2 FQNEAQ, per germline (reference sequence). This CDR3 region has 15 residues. The CDR3 sequence: CASSLVVPGNSPLHF. The CDR3 DNA is TGTGCCAGCAGCTTAGTGGTTCCGGGGAATTCACCCCTCCACTTT.

V is TRBV9 and J is TRBJ1-1; 7 bases align to TRBD1. The CDR3 sequence is 15 residues long. CDR1 is SGDLS, CDR2 YYNGEE, per germline. J was trimmed by 4 bases and V by 2 bases; bases with no gene match: 8. The CDR3 nucleotides are TGTGCCAGCAGCGTCGGGGACAGAAGATTCACTGAAGCTTTCTTT. Residues: CASSVGDRRFTEAFF.

V and J are TRBV18 and TRBJ1-2; 7 positions agree with TRBD1. The V and J ends lost 4 bases and 4 bases, in that order; junction bases with no gene match: 6. The CDR3 runs 14 residues. The germline CDR1 and CDR2 sequences are KGHSH and LQKENI. The CDR3 reads CASSLRDRTYGYTF. In DNA, the CDR3 is TGTGCCAGCTCACTGCGGGACAGAACCTATGGCTACACCTTC.

The genes are TRBV6-5 and TRBJ2-7; 7 bases are shared with TRBD2. Germline CDR1 reads MNHEY; CDR2 reads SVGAGI. V shed 6 bases, J shed 1 base, and the junction held 9 bases outside the gene matches. The CDR3 length is 15 residues. CDR3 nucleotide sequence: TGTGCCAGCAGCGCGAGGGGACTACCTTCCTACGAGCAGTACTTC. The encoded protein is CASSARGLPSYEQYF.

CDR3 sequence (DNA): TGTGCCAGCAGTTGGGCGGGGGTATCGACTGAAGCTTTCTTT. Its protein is CASSWAGVSTEAFF. This sequence joins TRBV6-2 or TRBV6-3 and TRBJ1-1, with D maybe TRBD1 (5 bases). This CDR3 contains 14 residues. The V gene lost 4 bases and the J gene lost 5 bases, with 14 bases spanning the gap. CDR1 and CDR2 from the germline V gene are MNHEY and SVGEGT.

The count of this clone is one. The genes are TRBV30 and TRBJ1-1; D is ambiguous. CDR1 is GTSNPN and CDR2 is SVGIG in the germline V gene (reference sequence). Trimming pared 0 bases from V and 0 bases from J, leaving 5 bases between. The CDR3 contains 13 residues. The CDR3 loop reads CAWSVGVNTEAFF. The CDR3 nucleotides are TGTGCCTGGAGTGTAGGAGTGAACACTGAAGCTTTCTTT.